This T cell receptor (beta chain) originates from a study of blood T cell repertoires in COVID-19. Study background: Collection of acute and convalescent COVID-19 samples took place in the United States, Italy and Spain. Nucleic acid was either cDNA or gDNA, and it came from T cells, B-cell-depleted T cells, or PBMCs.

In the original processing: The authors estimated nucleated cell counts from reference gene primer amplification. Generated by immunoSEQ multiplex PCR, the TCRdb table keeps only in-frame clones and is missing some. From that table come the V and J calls and clone size; the DNA was used to work out D and trimming. The table shows some 300,000 clones, with about 91% occurring only once. The germline CDR1 and CDR2 sequences are MDHEN and SYDVKM. The CDR3 is 15 residues long. Trimming removed 4 bases from V and 8 bases from J; junction bases left unmatched: 12. The sample consisted of peripheral blood. This clonotype was obtained from a woman in her twenties or thirties who had recovered from COVID-19. The gene calls are TRBV28 and TRBJ1-2, with 8 nucleotides matching TRBD1. In DNA form, the CDR3 reads TGTGCCAGCAGTTATCCCCGGGACAGGTACATGGGCTACACCTTC. This sequence encodes CASSYPRDRYMGYTF.